This T cell receptor (beta chain) was documented in a study of T cells in localized non-small cell lung cancer. The repertoire was sequenced with immunoSEQ multiplex PCR; TCRdb's copy has only in-frame clones and lacks some. The sample shows 900 to 1,200 clones, around a sixth of them seen only once. On this clone itself: Antigen: not known.

The V and J ends lost 4 bases and 8 bases, in that order; junction bases with no gene match: 9. The CDR3 spans 15 residues. Germline V gene data show CDR1 as SGHNT and CDR2 as YENEEA. Findings of the study overall: Adjacent lung exhibited a median of about 56 among the 100 most abundant tumor clones. Uninvolved nearby lung showed the greatest T cell clonality, exceeding that found in tumor.

This clonotype was obtained from a woman aged 40-69 years with stage II lung adenocarcinoma. The sample was lung tumor tissue, taken before any cancer treatment. The V call is TRBV11-3, the J call TRBJ2-1, with 9 bases aligning to TRBD2. In nucleotides, the CDR3 is TGTGCCAGCAGCTCACCTCTGGCGGGAGGGGATGAGCAGTTCTTC. Encoded protein: CASSSPLAGGDEQFF.